This T cell receptor (beta chain) was found in a study of cytomegalovirus exposure and HLA in healthy donors. Germline lookup yields CDR1 SEHNR and CDR2 FQNEAQ (reference sequence). CDR3 length: 14 amino acids. Trimming took off 5 bases at V and 1 base at J, with 11 bases between the two ends. This PCR relied on a set of 60 Vbeta primers and 13 Jbeta primers. Repertoires were generated with immunoSEQ multiplex PCR, while TCRdb's copy carries only in-frame clones and drops some. The sample yields fewer than 200,000 clones, about 65% seen once. This clone was seen just once. Its specificity is not known. General study findings and limits: What a later analysis reportedly showed was that an Asian-associated ancestry cluster had fewer N-insertions than the approximately 700-donor mean. In vitro, a few CMV-associated chains proved specific for CMV antigens.

The gene calls are TRBV7-9 and TRBJ1-2; D call uncertain. The TCR was taken from a woman between 18 and 29 years old in good health and CMV-seropositive. The sequenced material came from PBMCs. CDR3 DNA: TGTGCCAGCAGCCACACGGGGTATAACTATGGCTACACCTTC. Amino acids: CASSHTGYNYGYTF.